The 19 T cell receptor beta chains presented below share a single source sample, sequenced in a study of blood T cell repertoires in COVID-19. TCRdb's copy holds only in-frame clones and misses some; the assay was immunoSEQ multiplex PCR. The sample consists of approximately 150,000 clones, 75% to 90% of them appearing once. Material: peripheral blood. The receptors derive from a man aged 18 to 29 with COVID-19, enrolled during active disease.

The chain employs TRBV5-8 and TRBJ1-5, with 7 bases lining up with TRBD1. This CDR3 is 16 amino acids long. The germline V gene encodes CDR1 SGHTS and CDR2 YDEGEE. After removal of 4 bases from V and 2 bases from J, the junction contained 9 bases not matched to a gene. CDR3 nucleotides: TGTGCCAGCAGCAGATCGACAGGGTTCGGCAATCAGCCCCAGCATTTT. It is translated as CASSRSTGFGNQPQHF.

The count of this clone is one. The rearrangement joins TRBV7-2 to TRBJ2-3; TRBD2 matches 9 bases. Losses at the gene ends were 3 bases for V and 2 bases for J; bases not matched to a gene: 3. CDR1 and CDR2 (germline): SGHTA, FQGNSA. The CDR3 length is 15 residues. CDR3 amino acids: CASSFRLADTDTQYF. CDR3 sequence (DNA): TGTGCCAGCAGCTTTAGACTAGCGGACACAGATACGCAGTATTTT.

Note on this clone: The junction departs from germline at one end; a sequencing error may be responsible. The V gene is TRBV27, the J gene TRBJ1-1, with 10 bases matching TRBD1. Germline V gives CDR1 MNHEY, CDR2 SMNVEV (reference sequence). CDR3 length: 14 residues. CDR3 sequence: CASSKDRDRGPGAF. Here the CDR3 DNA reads TGTGCCAGCAGTAAAGACCGGGACAGGGGCCCCGGGGCTTTT.

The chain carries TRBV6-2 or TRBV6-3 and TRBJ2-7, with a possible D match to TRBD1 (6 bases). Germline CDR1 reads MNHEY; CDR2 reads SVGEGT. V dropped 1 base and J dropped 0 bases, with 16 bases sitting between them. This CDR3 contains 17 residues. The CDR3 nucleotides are TGTGCCAGCAGTTACTATTCGGACAGCACTTACTCCTACGAGCAGTACTTC. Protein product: CASSYYSDSTYSYEQYF.

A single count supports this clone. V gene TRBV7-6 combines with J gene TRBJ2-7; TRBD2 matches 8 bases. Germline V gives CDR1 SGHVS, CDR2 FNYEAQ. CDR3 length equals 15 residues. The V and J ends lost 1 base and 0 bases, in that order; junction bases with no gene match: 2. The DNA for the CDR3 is TGTGCCAGCAGCTTAGGTAGCGGGGTCTCCTACGAGCAGTACTTC. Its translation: CASSLGSGVSYEQYF.

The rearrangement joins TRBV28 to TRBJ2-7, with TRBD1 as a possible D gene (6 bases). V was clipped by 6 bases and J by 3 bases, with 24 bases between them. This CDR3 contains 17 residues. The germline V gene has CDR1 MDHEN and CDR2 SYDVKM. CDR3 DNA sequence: TGTGCCAGCAGCGCTAACCCCTTCGGGCAGGGGAACTACGAGCAGTACTTC. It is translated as CASSANPFGQGNYEQYF.

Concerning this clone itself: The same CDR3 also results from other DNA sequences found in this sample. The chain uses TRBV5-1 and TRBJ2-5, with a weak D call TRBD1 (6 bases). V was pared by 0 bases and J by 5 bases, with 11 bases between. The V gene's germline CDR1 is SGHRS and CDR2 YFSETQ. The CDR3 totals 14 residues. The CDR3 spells CASSLATGLETQYF. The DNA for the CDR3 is TGCGCCAGCAGCTTGGCTACAGGGCTGGAGACCCAGTACTTC.

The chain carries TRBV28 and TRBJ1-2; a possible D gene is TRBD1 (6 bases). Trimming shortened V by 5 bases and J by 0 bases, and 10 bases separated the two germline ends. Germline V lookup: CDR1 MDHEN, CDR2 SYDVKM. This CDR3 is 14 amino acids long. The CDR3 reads CASSKQGPNYGYTF. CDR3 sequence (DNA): TGTGCCAGCAGTAAACAGGGACCTAACTATGGCTACACCTTC.

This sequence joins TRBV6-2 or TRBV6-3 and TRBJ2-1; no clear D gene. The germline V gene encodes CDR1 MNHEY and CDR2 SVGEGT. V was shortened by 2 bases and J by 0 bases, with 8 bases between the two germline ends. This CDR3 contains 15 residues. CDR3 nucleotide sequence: TGTGCCAGCAGTTACGAAGAGCCCTCCTACAATGAGCAGTTCTTC. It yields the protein CASSYEEPSYNEQFF.

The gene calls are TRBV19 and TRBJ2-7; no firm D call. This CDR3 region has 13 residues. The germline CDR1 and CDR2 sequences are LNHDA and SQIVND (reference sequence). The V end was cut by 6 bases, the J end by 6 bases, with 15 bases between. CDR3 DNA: TGTGCCAGTAGCCCTCGGGTTAGTGGCGAGCAGTACTTC. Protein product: CASSPRVSGEQYF.

The CDR3, as DNA: TGCAGCGTGGACCTAGCGGGAGTTAGCGAGCAGTACTTC. Protein product: CSVDLAGVSEQYF. The chain combines TRBV29-1 with TRBJ2-7, with 10 bases fitting TRBD2. J lost 6 bases, V lost 6 bases, and 8 bases had no gene match. This CDR3 is 13 amino acids long. Germline CDR1 SQVTM, CDR2 ANQGSEA.

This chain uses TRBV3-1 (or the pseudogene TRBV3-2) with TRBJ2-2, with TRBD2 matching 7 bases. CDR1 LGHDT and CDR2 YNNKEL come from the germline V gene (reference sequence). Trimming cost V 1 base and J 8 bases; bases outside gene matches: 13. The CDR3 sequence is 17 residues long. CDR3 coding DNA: TGTGCCAGCAGCCAAGTGGGACGGGGCGGGAGTGCTGGGGAGCTGTTTTTT. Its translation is CASSQVGRGGSAGELFF.

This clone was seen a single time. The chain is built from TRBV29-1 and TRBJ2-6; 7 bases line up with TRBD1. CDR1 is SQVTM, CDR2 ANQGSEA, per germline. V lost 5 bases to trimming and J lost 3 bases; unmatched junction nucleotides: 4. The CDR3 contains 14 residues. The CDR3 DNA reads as TGCAGCGTTCCCGGGACAGTTGGGGCCAACGTCCTGACTTTC. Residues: CSVPGTVGANVLTF.

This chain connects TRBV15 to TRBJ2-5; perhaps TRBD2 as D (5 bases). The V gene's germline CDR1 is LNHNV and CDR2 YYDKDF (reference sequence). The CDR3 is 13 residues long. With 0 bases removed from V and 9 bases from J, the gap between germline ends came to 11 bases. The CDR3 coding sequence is TGTGCCACCAGCAGAGAAAGAGGGAGACCCCAGTACTTC. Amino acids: CATSRERGRPQYF.

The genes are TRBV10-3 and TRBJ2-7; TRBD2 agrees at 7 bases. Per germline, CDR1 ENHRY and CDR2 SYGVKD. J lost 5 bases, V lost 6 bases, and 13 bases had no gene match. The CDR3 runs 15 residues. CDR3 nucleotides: TGTGCCATCAGGGGGAGTCTCCTGGCGGGGGACGAGCAGTACTTC. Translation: CAIRGSLLAGDEQYF.

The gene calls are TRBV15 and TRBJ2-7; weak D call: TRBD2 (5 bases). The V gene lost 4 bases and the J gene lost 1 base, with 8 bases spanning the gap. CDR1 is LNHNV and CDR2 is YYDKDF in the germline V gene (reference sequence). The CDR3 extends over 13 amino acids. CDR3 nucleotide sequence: TGTGCCACCAGCACGGGGAATTCCTACGAGCAGTACTTC. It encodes CATSTGNSYEQYF.

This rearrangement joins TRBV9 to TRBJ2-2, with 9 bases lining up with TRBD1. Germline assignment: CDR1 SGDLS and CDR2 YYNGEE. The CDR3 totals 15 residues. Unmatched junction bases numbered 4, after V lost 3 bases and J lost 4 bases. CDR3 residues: CASSGGDRVTGELFF. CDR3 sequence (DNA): TGTGCCAGCAGCGGCGGGGACAGGGTCACCGGGGAGCTGTTTTTT.

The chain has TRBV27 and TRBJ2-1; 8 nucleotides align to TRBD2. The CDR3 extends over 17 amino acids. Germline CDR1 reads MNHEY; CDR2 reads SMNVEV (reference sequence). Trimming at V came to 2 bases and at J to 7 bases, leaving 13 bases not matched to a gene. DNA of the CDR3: TGTGCCAGCAGTTTACTGGCTAGCGGGCCCCTTCGGAATGAGCAGTTCTTC. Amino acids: CASSLLASGPLRNEQFF.

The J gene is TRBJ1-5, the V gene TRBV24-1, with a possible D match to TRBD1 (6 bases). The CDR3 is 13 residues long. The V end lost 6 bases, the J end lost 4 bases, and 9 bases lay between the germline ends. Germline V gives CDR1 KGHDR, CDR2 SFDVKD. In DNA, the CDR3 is TGTGCCACCAGTCTTCAGGGGAATCAGCCCCAGCATTTT. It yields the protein CATSLQGNQPQHF.